The sequence of this T cell receptor beta chain was determined in a study of Graves' ophthalmopathy and Graves' hyperthyroidism. The study amplified TCR beta CDR3 regions using RNA transcripts. A first-round RT-PCR used HTBI primers, followed by a second-round multiplex PCR. TCRdb reprocessed the multiplex PCR reads with MiXCR, giving one entry per CDR3 protein. The sample consists of approximately 37,000 distinct CDR3 sequences, roughly half of them appearing once. In this sample, this clonotype is medium-sized (0.01 to 0.1%). The V gene lost 1 base and the J gene lost 10 bases, with 14 bases spanning the gap. The CDR3 totals 15 residues. CDR1 SGHVS and CDR2 FQNEAQ come from the germline V gene.

The TCR originated in an adult man with Graves' ophthalmopathy. The chain links TRBV7-8 to TRBJ1-6; possible D gene TRBD1, 5 bases. The sequencing input was peripheral blood. The CDR3 nucleotides are TGTGCCAGCAGCTTAGTTCAGGGAAAGTGGTCACCCCTCCACTTT. Protein: CASSLVQGKWSPLHF.